This T cell receptor beta chain emerged from a study of cytomegalovirus exposure and HLA in healthy donors. General observations from the study: Most TCR sequences were uncommon, yet certain public TCRs appeared in many donors.

The PCR employed 60 Vbeta primers together with 13 Jbeta primers. Measured with immunoSEQ multiplex PCR; TCRdb has only the in-frame clones, and not every one. The data contain 150,000 or so clones, approximately 80% of them singletons. Comments on this clone: What it binds is unknown.

Unmatched junction bases numbered 11, after V lost 6 bases and J lost 2 bases. CDR3 size: 16 residues. Per the germline V gene, CDR1 is MDHEN and CDR2 is SYDVKM. This receptor was taken from a man between 40 and 49 years old in good health and CMV-seropositive. This chain uses TRBV28 with TRBJ2-7; 9 bases fit TRBD1. The sample consisted of PBMCs. The CDR3 DNA follows: TGTGCCAGCAGGCCTTTACCGGGACAGGGCACCTACGAGCAGTACTTC. Its translation: CASRPLPGQGTYEQYF.